Presented here are 9 T cell receptor beta chains from one specimen sequenced in a study of metastatic and nonmetastatic thyroid tumors. TCRdb re-processed the PCR reads through MiXCR. This sample yields some 12,000 clones, of which roughly 28% are seen a single time; 9.8% belongs to the top ten. Nobody among the patients had been given any treatment before thyroid surgery. The material sequenced was tumor tissue. Source of these receptors: a female donor with papillary thyroid cancer or a benign thyroid nodule (not recorded which). Some clones in this sample may be carry-over from other donors' samples.

This clone came up a few times. The chain uses TRBV12-3 or TRBV12-4 and TRBJ1-5, with a possible D match to TRBD1 (5 bases). Trimming pared 7 bases from V and 6 bases from J, leaving 13 bases between. The CDR3 loop spans 13 amino acids. CDR3 DNA sequence: TGTGCCAGCACCGAGGGGTGGTTTCAGCCCCAGCATTTT. Protein sequence: CASTEGWFQPQHF.

This clone was seen ten or more times. The chain links TRBV10-3 to TRBJ1-4; D may be TRBD1 (5 bases). Trimming stripped 1 base from V and 6 bases from J, with 12 bases between. CDR1 is ENHRY, CDR2 SYGVKD, per germline. The CDR3 loop spans 15 amino acids. In nucleotides, the CDR3 is TGTGCCATCAGTGAGTGGAGAGGGGTAGATGAAAAACTGTTTTTT. The encoded protein is CAISEWRGVDEKLFF.

The genes are TRBV7-9 and TRBJ2-7; TRBD2 matches at 10 bases. V trimming: 4 bases; J trimming: 9 bases; junction bases outside the gene matches: 6. Germline values: CDR1 SEHNR, CDR2 FQNEAQ (reference sequence). This CDR3 has 13 amino acids. The CDR3 protein is CASSSPSGSRQYF. In DNA form, the CDR3 reads TGTGCCAGCAGCTCCCCTAGCGGGAGTCGGCAGTACTTC.

This clone was found a few times. J is TRBJ2-1 and V is TRBV12-3 or TRBV12-4, with D possibly called TRBD1 or TRBD2 (5 bases each). The CDR3 loop spans 14 amino acids. Trimming removed 4 bases from V and 9 bases from J, with 16 bases in between. The CDR3 nucleotides read TGTGCCAGCAGTTCCCGCGAGGGGAGTATTGAGCAGTTCTTC. It specifies CASSSREGSIEQFF.

This clone turned up a few times. DNA for the CDR3: TGTGCCAGCAGGGACAGAGGGGACACCGGGGAGCTGTTTTTT. Residues: CASRDRGDTGELFF. This rearrangement joins TRBV12-3 or TRBV12-4 to TRBJ2-2; possibly TRBD1 for D (6 bases). The germline V and J ends were trimmed by 6 bases and 3 bases, with 11 bases remaining between them. The CDR3 has 14 amino acids.

By its share, this clone is large. The V call is TRBV12-3 or TRBV12-4, the J call TRBJ1-5; D is uncertain. Trimming took off 1 base at V and 0 bases at J, with 4 bases between the two ends. The CDR3 has 14 amino acids. CDR3 region: CASSLDVSNQPQHF. As DNA, the CDR3 is TGTGCCAGCAGTTTAGATGTTAGCAATCAGCCCCAGCATTTT.

The rearrangement joins TRBV19 to TRBJ1-2; D is unclear. Germline CDR1 reads LNHDA; CDR2 reads SQIVND (reference sequence). There are 13 residues in the CDR3. V shed 6 bases and J shed 4 bases, with 12 bases lying between them. The CDR3 region is CASRMAAGYGYTF. CDR3 nucleotides: TGTGCCAGTAGGATGGCGGCAGGCTATGGCTACACCTTC.

In its sample, this clone is medium-sized. V is TRBV28 and J is TRBJ1-5; 7 nucleotides line up with TRBD1. V lost 5 bases and J lost 3; bases outside the gene matches: 4. The CDR3 spans 14 residues. CDR1 and CDR2 (germline): MDHEN, SYDVKM. The DNA for the CDR3 is TGTGCCAGCAGTCCCGGACAGGTCAATCAGCCCCAGCATTTT. Translated, it gives CASSPGQVNQPQHF. Using reference TRBV28 and TRBJ1-5 for the parts outside the CDR3, the full variable domain is DVKVTQSSRYLVKRTGEKVFLECVQDMDHENMFWYRQDPGLGLRLIYFSYDVKMKEKGDIPEGYSVSREKKERFSLILESASTNQTSMYLCASSPGQVNQPQHFGDGTRLSIL.

The rearrangement joins TRBV20-1 to TRBJ2-3, with TRBD2 identical over 11 bases. The ends lost 0 bases at V and 2 bases at J; junction bases unmatched: 13. From germline, CDR1 is DFQATT and CDR2 SNEGSKA (reference sequence). CDR3 length: 19 residues. The CDR3 nucleotides read TGCAGTGCTAGAGAGACACTAGCGGGAGCCTTCGGACTCACAGATACGCAGTATTTT. This encodes CSARETLAGAFGLTDTQYF.